This T cell receptor beta chain stems from a study of blood T cells in healthy people across ages (dated by TCRdb to between 2015 and 2017). In terms of the full investigation: Template switching captured roughly one uniquely barcoded TCR beta cDNA molecule per two T cells in model experiments. To track age-related changes in TCR beta repertoire diversity, the study relied on deep sequencing normalized with unique cDNA molecular identifiers. The donors were divided into four age groups: young (average roughly 17 years), middle-aged (about 41), aged (about 60) and long-lived (about 79). To avoid experimental bias, donors of different ages were distributed randomly across sequencing lanes. The study analyzed two additional independent replicas of 1 million unique cDNA reads from the same blood draw for two donors, one aged 18 to 29 and one aged 80 or older.

What the study reported, not specific to this receptor: Because profiling used bulk unsorted PBMCs, naive and antigen-experienced compartments could not be compared conclusively. As age increased, observed TCR beta diversity per million T cells dropped in a roughly linear way, and a significant reduction was already evident by age about 40. Estimates of total diversity based on one million sequenced T cells were regarded as lower bounds and as underestimates. Because donor CMV infection status was unknown, age-related changes in expanded clonotypes were potentially confounded. Observed TCR beta diversity correlated strongly with the percentage of naive T cells measured by flow cytometry. Compared with the aged group, more naive CD4+ T cells, fewer expanded clones and increased TCR diversity were shown by the long-lived group, suggesting age selection.

Preparation of the library involved 5' RACE. Sequencing instrument: Illumina HiSeq 2500. A second PCR of roughly 6 to 11 cycles was run with a J-beta primer mix and a sample-barcoded 5' primer. Each TCR beta cDNA molecule received a unique molecular identifier from a template-switch 5' adaptor carrying 12 random nucleotides. Each sample yielded at least 2.5 million CDR3-containing paired-end reads. All of the RNA was converted into first-strand cDNA using the Mint cDNA synthesis kit, with a TRBC-specific oligonucleotide serving as the primer. All cDNA was treated with uracil-DNA glycosylase and then went through a first 18-cycle PCR with the universal primers M1SS and BC2_uni_R. In the source study's methods: For normalization, 1 million high-quality reads, each with a distinct molecular identifier, were randomly selected from each sample. Instead of being binned into consensus sequences, reads that shared molecular identifiers were thrown out. MiTCR, with a Q25 quality threshold and the strictest error-elimination algorithm, was used for CDR3 identification, clonotype clustering and error correction. A nonparametric unseen species model using Euler transformation provided a lower-bound estimate of total TCR beta diversity. TCRdb handled the public reads itself, with Q25 trimming in fastp and clone calling in MiXCR, and kept productive beta chains. Rows with one shared CDR3 protein collapse into an entry with the most common genes and DNA. What appears here as the V and J calls and clone size reflects TCRdb's work, not the paper's. Here the sample has approximately 400,000 distinct CDR3 sequences; roughly half occur a single time. The leading ten clones occupy under 65% of the sample.

This clonotype was recorded only once. What antigen it recognizes has not been identified. Base qualities are missing; no much larger clone stands one base away. Evidence from a single read is weak. The donors were 40 or so Caucasian individuals from Russia, aged roughly 6 to 90 years, who were systemically healthy. Ten milliliters of peripheral blood were drawn from each donor into EDTA-treated Vacutainer tubes. Ficoll-Paque density-gradient centrifugation was used to isolate PBMCs, with at least 7 million obtained per sample. Trizol reagent was used to extract total RNA from PBMCs, with at least 5 micrograms per sample. For every donor, an aliquot of PBMCs went through flow cytometry to measure the percentages of naive CD45RAhigh/CD27high T cells. CDR1 and CDR2, looked up from the germline V gene (reference sequence), are DFQATT and SNEGSKA. Counted from cysteine to phenylalanine, this CDR3 has 15 amino acids. The sequence is cut down to CDR3 DNA, 45 bases in frame from base 1. Trimming at the junction amounts to 4 bases on V and 2 bases on J, and the germline ends lie 14 bases apart.

This clonotype was obtained from a man aged 60-69 years in good health. The material sequenced was blood. The chain is assembled from TRBV20-1 and TRBJ1-4, with an unclear D gene assignment. This receptor has the CDR3 CSAKHSGRTNEKLFF. The bases read TGCAGTGCTAAGCATTCCGGGAGGACTAATGAAAAACTGTTTTTT.